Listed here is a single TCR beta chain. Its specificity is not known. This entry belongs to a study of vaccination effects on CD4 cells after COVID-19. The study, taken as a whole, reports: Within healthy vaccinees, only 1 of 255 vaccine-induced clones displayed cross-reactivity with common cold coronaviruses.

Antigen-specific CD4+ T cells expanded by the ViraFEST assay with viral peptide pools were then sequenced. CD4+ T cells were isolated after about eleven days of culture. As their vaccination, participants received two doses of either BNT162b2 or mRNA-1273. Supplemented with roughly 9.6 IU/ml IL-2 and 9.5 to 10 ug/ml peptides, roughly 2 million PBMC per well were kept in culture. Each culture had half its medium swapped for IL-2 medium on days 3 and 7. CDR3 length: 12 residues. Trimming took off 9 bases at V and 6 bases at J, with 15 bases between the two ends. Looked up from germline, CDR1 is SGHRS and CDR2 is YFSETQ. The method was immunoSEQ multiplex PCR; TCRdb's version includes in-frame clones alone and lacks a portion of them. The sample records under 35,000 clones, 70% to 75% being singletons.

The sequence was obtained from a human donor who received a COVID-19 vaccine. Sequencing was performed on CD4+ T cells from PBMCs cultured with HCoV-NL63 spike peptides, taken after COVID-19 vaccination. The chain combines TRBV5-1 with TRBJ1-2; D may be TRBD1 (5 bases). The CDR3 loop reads CATSSGEDGYTF. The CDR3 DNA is TGCGCCACCTCGTCGGGGGAGGATGGCTACACCTTC.